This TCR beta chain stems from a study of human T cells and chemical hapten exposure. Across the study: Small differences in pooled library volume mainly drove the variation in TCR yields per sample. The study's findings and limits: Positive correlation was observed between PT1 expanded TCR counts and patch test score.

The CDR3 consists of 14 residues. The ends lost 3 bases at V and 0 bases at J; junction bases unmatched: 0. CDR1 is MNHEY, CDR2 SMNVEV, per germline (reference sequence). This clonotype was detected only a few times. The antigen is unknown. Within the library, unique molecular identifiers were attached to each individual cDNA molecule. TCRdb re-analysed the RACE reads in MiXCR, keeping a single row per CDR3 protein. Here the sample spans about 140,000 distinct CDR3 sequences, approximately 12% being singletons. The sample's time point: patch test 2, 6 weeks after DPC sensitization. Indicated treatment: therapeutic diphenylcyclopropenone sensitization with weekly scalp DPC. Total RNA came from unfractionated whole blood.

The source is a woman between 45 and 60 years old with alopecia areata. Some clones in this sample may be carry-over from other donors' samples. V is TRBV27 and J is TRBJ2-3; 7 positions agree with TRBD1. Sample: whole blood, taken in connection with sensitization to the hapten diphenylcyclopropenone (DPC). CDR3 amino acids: CASSLTGSTDTQYF. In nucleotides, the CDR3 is TGTGCCAGCAGTTTGACAGGGAGCACAGATACGCAGTATTTT.